Listed below are T cell receptor beta chains from one sample, sequenced in a study of CD8 T cells in ankylosing spondylitis. TCRdb re-called the 5' RACE reads with MiXCR, one entry per CDR3 protein. Of about 190,000 distinct CDR3 sequences in the sample, 10% to 15% were seen once. The sample comprised blood, either unsorted or a sorted T cell fraction (not recorded which). Receptors originate from a female donor with ankylosing spondylitis or in good health (not recorded which). The CDR3 runs from the conserved cysteine through the conserved F or W. A D gene is named only where the DNA matches it firmly. The size entry is marked missing in some rows and otherwise reads once, few, many or a size class.

d_call	v_call	j_call	clone_size	cdr3_nt	cdr3_aa
TRBD1	TRBV10-3	TRBJ1-1	many	TGTGCCTCCCGCCGAAGGGGGCAGGGCACTGAAGCTTTCTTT	CASRRRGQGTEAFF
NA	TRBV21-1	TRBJ1-1	many	TGTGCCAGCAGCAAAGGAGGGGGGATGAACACTGAAGCTTTCTTT	CASSKGGGMNTEAFF
NA	TRBV4-2	TRBJ2-5	many	TGTGCCAGCAGCCTGTTCAGTACGGGCCAAGAGACCCAGTACTTC	CASSLFSTGQETQYF
NA	TRBV7-6	TRBJ2-1	few	TGTGCCAGCAGCTTAATGCGTGGGCGGACGCGCTCCCATGAGCAGTTCTTC	CASSLMRGRTRSHEQFF
NA	TRBV11-2	TRBJ2-1	many	TGTGCCAGCAGCTTGACAGATTACAATGAGCAGTTCTTC	CASSLTDYNEQFF
NA	TRBV11-2	TRBJ2-3	many	TGTGCCAGCAGCTTAGAGTGGGTTATGGCAGATACGCAGTATTTT	CASSLEWVMADTQYF
TRBD1	TRBV19	TRBJ1-1	many	TGTGCCACTAAGGGACAGGTGAACACTGAAGCTTTCTTT	CATKGQVNTEAFF
NA	TRBV20-1	TRBJ1-2	many	TGCAGTGCTAGAGTAACGGCAGGGTATGGCTACACCTTC	CSARVTAGYGYTF
TRBD2	TRBV11-2	TRBJ2-7	few	TGTGCCAGCAGCCGTAGCGGGACTCCCTACGAGCAGTACTTC	CASSRSGTPYEQYF
NA	TRBV7-2	TRBJ2-4	many	TGTGCCAGCAGCTTTGGGGCCAAAAACATTCAGTACTTC	CASSFGAKNIQYF
TRBD1	TRBV7-2	TRBJ1-2	many	TGTGCCAGCAGCCCAACGGGACAGACCAACTATGGCTACACCTTC	CASSPTGQTNYGYTF
NA	TRBV6-2/TRBV6-3	TRBJ2-1	NA	TGTGCCAGCAGTTACGGGCAGCAGCCCGATGAGCAGTTCTTC	CASSYGQQPDEQFF
NA	TRBV7-9	TRBJ2-5	NA	TGTGCCAGCAGCTTAGCGCCTCAGTTCCAAGAGACCCAGTACTTC	CASSLAPQFQETQYF
NA	TRBV30	TRBJ1-2	NA	TGTGCCTGGACCCTAGGACGGGGGTTTAGCTACACCTTC	CAWTLGRGFSYTF
NA	TRBV5-6	TRBJ1-1	many	TGTGCCAGCAGCTTGGGTGCGGGGAACACTGAAGCTTTCTTT	CASSLGAGNTEAFF
NA	TRBV5-1	TRBJ1-2	NA	TGCGCCAGCAGCTTGGCCGTGGCAGCCTATGGCTACACCTTC	CASSLAVAAYGYTF
NA	TRBV23-1	TRBJ1-5	NA	TGCGCCAGCAGTCAATCGCCAGGATTCAGACTGACCAATCAGCCCCAGCATTTT	CASSQSPGFRLTNQPQHF
NA	TRBV7-2	TRBJ2-1	many	TGTGCCAGCAGCTCGTACGGATACAATGAGCAGTTCTTC	CASSSYGYNEQFF
TRBD1	TRBV5-1	TRBJ2-1	many	TGCGCCAGCAGCTTGGATGGGACAGGGGGACATGAGCAGTTCTTC	CASSLDGTGGHEQFF
NA	TRBV20-1	TRBJ2-1	many	TGCAGTGCTAGAGATGGGACTCTCTACAATGAGCAGTTCTTC	CSARDGTLYNEQFF
TRBD1	TRBV7-2	TRBJ1-5	few	TGTGCCAGCAGCATCAGGACAGGGGGCGATCAGCCCCAGCATTTT	CASSIRTGGDQPQHF
NA	TRBV4-3	TRBJ2-7	few	TGCGCCAGCAGCCAAGAGAGGTGGGTTTCCTACGAGCAGTACTTC	CASSQERWVSYEQYF
NA	TRBV27	TRBJ1-2	few	TGTGCCAGCAGTTTGCATCAGGGGTATGGCTACACCTTC	CASSLHQGYGYTF
TRBD2	TRBV5-4	TRBJ2-3	few	TGTGCCAGCAGCACCAGCGGGAGGACCCAAAGCACAGATACGCAGTATTTT	CASSTSGRTQSTDTQYF
NA	TRBV10-3	TRBJ2-1	many	TGTGCCATCCAAGGGACAATGGGAGAGCAGTTCTTC	CAIQGTMGEQFF
NA	TRBV13	TRBJ2-3	many	TGTGCCAGCAGCTTAGAGGGAGATACGCAGTATTTT	CASSLEGDTQYF
TRBD2	TRBV20-1	TRBJ2-2	NA	TGCAGTGCTAGTCGGCGGGAGTTTGGAACCGGGGAGCTGTTTTTT	CSASRREFGTGELFF
TRBD2	TRBV20-1	TRBJ2-5	NA	TGCAGTGCTCCCGCAAGCGGGAGAAGTCAGAAGACCCAGTACTTC	CSAPASGRSQKTQYF
NA	TRBV11-3	TRBJ2-5	once	TGTGCCAGCAGCCCCCCTGTGGGAGCGTACCAAGAGACCCAGTACTTC	CASSPPVGAYQETQYF
NA	TRBV20-1	TRBJ1-2	many	TGCAGTGCTAGGCGGATTGGCTACACCTTC	CSARRIGYTF
NA	TRBV29-1	TRBJ1-1	many	TGCAGCCACGCGCGGGGGAGTACTGAAGCTTTCTTT	CSHARGSTEAFF
NA	TRBV20-1	TRBJ1-1	many	TGCAGTGCGACCCCAGCTTTCTTT	CSATPAFF
TRBD2	TRBV24-1	TRBJ2-1	many	TGTGCCACCAGTGATTGGACTAGCGGGGTCTACAATGAGCAGTTCTTC	CATSDWTSGVYNEQFF
TRBD1	TRBV9	TRBJ2-4	many	TGTGCCAGCAGCGCCTCTCAGGGGGCTGGCATTCAGTACTTC	CASSASQGAGIQYF